This TCR beta chain was identified in a study of beta chain features in type 1 diabetes (dated by TCRdb to the late 2010s). A note on the overall study: Patients and healthy donors did not differ in mean age, gender distribution, total cell number or subset yield. A total of under 120,000,000 sorted cells were examined across all samples, and RNA yield correlated strongly with the number of cells per subset. The study compared the TCRB repertoires of sorted circulating CD4+ T cell subsets in recently diagnosed type 1 diabetes patients with those in matched healthy donors. Regulatory and stem cell-like memory subsets were isolated from only 8 patients and 8 healthy donors, whereas naive and central memory subsets came from all 30 or so donors. The investigation overall reported the following: Naive, central memory and regulatory TCRB repertoires appeared to be more similar among patients than among healthy donors. In all four CD4+ subsets, TCRB CDR3 length was moderately but significantly shorter in type 1 diabetes patients. Shorter templates might have been favored by PCR, but patient and control samples were amplified and corrected together, so both groups would have been affected equally by any skew. Because cDNA was sequenced instead of genomic DNA, highly expressing activated cells could be over-represented, though the groups showed no difference in activation or CD3 levels. At VDJ recombination sites, type 1 diabetes patients had fewer insertions and more deleted nucleotides, which implies abnormalities in thymic rearrangement. Only small numbers of individuals were included in the HLA sub-analyses, which left unresolved whether HLA type had any influence on TCRB rearrangement.

The entire isolated RNA was reverse transcribed using the High Capacity cDNA Reverse Transcription Kit, and thus expressed TCRB transcripts were sequenced. Deep immunoSEQ sequencing was applied to naive, central memory and regulatory T cell samples, giving an average of roughly 3.3 million total reads per sample. Sorted cells were lysed in RLT buffer, and RNA was extracted using DNase-treated RNeasy Micro or Mini kits according to cell number. To prevent cross-contamination, every cell subset was processed on its own, while patient and healthy donor samples were processed together. The immunoSEQ multiplex PCR was used to amplify TCRB sequences from cDNA, generating 87-bp fragments that spanned the CDR3 region. Sequencing of the amplicons was performed on the Illumina HiSeq platform. Turning to the authors' computational methods: Synthetic template baselines were used to correct PCR bias computationally, reads within Hamming distance 2 were collapsed, and singletons that could not be merged were discarded. Reads were aligned against IMGT so that V, D and J genes, CDR3 length and insertions or deletions at six rearrangement sites could be assigned. Within each subset, clonotype counts were normalized to the number of sorted cells before true diversity and Gini coefficients were calculated with the tcR R package. Repertoire sharing was quantified using the overlap coefficient calculated on TCRB nucleotide sequences. Out-of-frame TCRB sequences from naive cells were analyzed to stand in for the pre-selection repertoire. TCRdb retrieved this table from immuneACCESS and kept in-frame rearrangements only. Not all clones are present; in checked studies, unresolved V genes account for under half, and no reason is known for the remainder. That table gives V, J and clone size, and the DNA gave D and trimming. This sample has approximately 250,000 clones in its table, and approximately 11% of those were observed once. Around 0.018% of the sample is held by the ten biggest clonotypes.

Taken from cysteine to phenylalanine, the CDR3 has 18 residues. Only the CDR3 DNA stays, 54 bases, in frame from base 1. Ends trimmed: V by 7 bases, J by 0 bases; bases unmatched to a gene: 14. In the germline V gene (reference sequence), CDR1 corresponds to LNHNV and CDR2 to YYDKDF. Each donor gave one peripheral blood draw, approximately 0.11 L on average, collected into heparinised tubes. Naive, central memory, regulatory and stem cell-like memory CD4+ T cells were sorted on a BD FACSAria II using a panel including CD45RO, CCR7, CD25, CD127, CD95 and CD27. Purity was above 95% for every sorted population. Right away, PBMCs were isolated by Lymphoprep density gradient centrifugation and were stained directly, with no culture step. Samples were stained and sorted in pairs, with one healthy donor and one patient per experiment, so that batch effects were minimized. As to this clone: The target of this receptor is not known. No much larger clone exists at a distance of one base, and base qualities are not known.

The chain is made from TRBV15 and TRBJ2-2; the junction holds 7 bases that match TRBD1. The TCR was taken from a young man with type 1 diabetes. Material: naive CD4+ T cells from blood. The cell subset or site tag for this specimen amounts to: true naive CD4+ T cells. In nucleotide form, the sequence is TGTGCCACCATCCGGGGAACAGGGGATAGGGCGAACACCGGGGAGCTGTTTTTT. Translated, this is CATIRGTGDRANTGELFF.